The present T cell receptor (beta chain) was sequenced within a study of siplizumab effects on memory and regulatory T cells. The repertoire was sequenced with immunoSEQ multiplex PCR; TCRdb's copy has only in-frame clones and lacks some. The data show around 110,000 clones, approximately 94% seen once. Study-level points and caveats: Researchers could not give a naive or memory phenotype to roughly 75-95% of proliferating CD4+ or CD8+ clones. The alloreactive clones that mapped to unstimulated subsets made up only a minor fraction. Naive T cells appeared more varied than memory cells and looked like key alloresponse contributors.

As concerns this clone: The antigen is unknown.

The V gene lost 8 bases and the J gene lost 0 bases, with 17 bases spanning the gap. The V gene's germline CDR1 is SGHAT and CDR2 FQNNGV. CDR3 length: 16 residues. V usage is TRBV11-2 and J usage is TRBJ1-3; TRBD1 might be the D (5 bases). The receptor was derived from a human donor in good health. The sequencing input was non-Treg CD4+ T cells sorted from blood. CDR3 sequence reads: CASGGRGGPSGNTIYF. In DNA form, the CDR3 reads TGTGCCAGCGGGGGTCGCGGCGGCCCCTCTGGAAACACCATATATTTT. Together with reference TRBV11-2 and TRBJ1-3, the CDR3 gives the full variable domain: EAGVAQSPRYKIIEKRQSVAFWCNPISGHATLYWYQQILGQGPKLLIQFQNNGVVDDSQLPKDRFSAERLKGVDSTLKIQPAKLEDSAVYLCASGGRGGPSGNTIYFGEGSWLTVV.